These 21 T cell receptor beta chains share one sample of origin, sequenced in a study of breast tumors, draining lymph nodes, adjacent tissues. TCRdb re-analysed the multiplex PCR reads in MiXCR, keeping a single row per CDR3 protein. The repertoire consists of about 32,000 distinct CDR3 sequences, with over 30% occurring once and the leading ten covering 11%. Sequencing was performed on breast tumor tissue. The receptors derive from a female donor with breast cancer. Some clones in this sample may be carry-over from other donors' samples.

The sample holds many counts of this clonotype. The rearrangement joins TRBV9 to TRBJ2-7, with TRBD1 as a possible D gene (6 bases). V was cut by 2 bases and J by 6 bases, with 15 bases left in between. Germline CDR1 SGDLS, CDR2 YYNGEE. The CDR3 totals 14 residues. This chain's CDR3 is CASSVSTGMGEQYF. The CDR3, as DNA: TGTGCCAGCAGCGTTAGTACAGGGATGGGCGAGCAGTACTTC.

Details on this clonotype: This may stem from a read error, because a much larger clone lies one nucleotide away. As the CDR3 is not closed by the conserved phenylalanine or tryptophan, this likely results from a read error. V usage is TRBV11-2 and J usage is TRBJ2-3; D might be TRBD2 (6 bases). V lost 6 bases and J lost 0, with 13 bases in between. CDR1 and CDR2 from the germline V gene are SGHAT and FQNNGV. This CDR3 is built from 15 residues. CDR3: CASSGAGTSTDTQYL. CDR3 bases: TGTGCCAGCAGTGGTGCGGGAACTAGCACAGATACGCAGTATCTT.

This clonotype was recorded many times. One end of the junction fails to match germline, which may point to a read error. This chain uses TRBV3-1 with TRBJ2-1; D might be TRBD2 (6 bases). The CDR3 runs to 11 residues. Looked up from germline, CDR1 is LGHDT and CDR2 is YNNKEL (reference sequence). The CDR3 coding sequence is TGTGCCAGCAGCCTTTCGGGAGAGCGGTTCTTC. Its protein is CASSLSGERFF.

Notes on this clonotype: A read error is possible here, since a much larger clone lies one base away. The CDR3 loop is CASSVGDRGGKLRETQYF. The CDR3 bases are TGTGCCAGCAGCGTAGGAGATCGTGGAGGGAAACTCCGAGAGACCCAGTACTTC. J is TRBJ2-5 and V is TRBV9; the D gene is possibly TRBD2 (6 bases). V gave up 0 bases and J gave up 4 bases, with 22 bases separating them. Germline V gives CDR1 SGDLS, CDR2 YYNGEE. CDR3 length equals 18 residues. Looking up the rest from reference TRBV9 and TRBJ2-5 gives the full variable domain: DSGVTQTPKHLITATGQRVTLRCSPRSGDLSVYWYQQSLDQGLQFLIQYYNGEERAKGNILERFSAQQFPDLHSELNLSSLELGDSALYFCASSVGDRGGKLRETQYFGPGTRLLVL.

At least ten counts were recorded for this clonotype. The chain joins TRBV27 to TRBJ1-5, with D hard to call. CDR1 is MNHEY and CDR2 is SMNVEV in the germline V gene (reference sequence). Between the trimmed V and J ends, which lost 0 bases and 7 bases, there was a span of 7 bases. The CDR3 extends over 13 amino acids. The CDR3 DNA reads as TGTGCCAGCAGTTTATCGAGTGCACAGCCCCAGCATTTT. Translation gives CASSLSSAQPQHF.

The chain employs TRBV9 and TRBJ2-2, with 7 bases that match TRBD2. V shed 5 bases and J 4 bases; nucleotides not matched to a gene: 8. Per the germline V gene, CDR1 is SGDLS and CDR2 is YYNGEE. The CDR3 spans 15 residues. The CDR3 reads CASSQGLAVTGELFF. The CDR3 DNA sequence: TGTGCCAGCAGTCAAGGCCTAGCGGTCACCGGGGAGCTGTTTTTT.

The chain links TRBV29-1 to TRBJ2-3; 10 nucleotides align to TRBD1. CDR3 length: 14 residues. J lost 2 bases, V lost 6 bases, and 5 bases had no gene match. CDR1 is SQVTM and CDR2 is ANQGSEA in the germline V gene. The CDR3 DNA reads as TGCAGCGTGGACAGGGGGATCAACACAGATACGCAGTATTTT. It yields the protein CSVDRGINTDTQYF.

This clonotype was detected once. V and J are TRBV7-2 and TRBJ2-7, with TRBD2 as a possible D gene (5 bases). V lost 5 bases and J 6 bases, leaving 14 bases between the germline ends. CDR3 length: 13 residues. Per the germline V gene, CDR1 is SGHTA and CDR2 is FQGNSA. CDR3 amino acids: CASSPWGEGEQYF. For the CDR3, the DNA is TGTGCCAGCAGCCCCTGGGGAGAGGGCGAGCAGTACTTC.

This clonotype was counted many times. The chain recombines TRBV6-4 with TRBJ2-3; 9 bases fit TRBD1. The length of the CDR3 is 15 residues. CDR1 and CDR2 from the germline V gene are MRHNA and SNTAGT. Germline trimming cut 4 bases from V and 3 bases from J; bases unmatched to any gene: 5. The DNA for the CDR3 is TGTGCCAGCAGTGTCTCGGGACAGGGAACAGATACGCAGTATTTT. Translated: CASSVSGQGTDTQYF.

This clonotype was counted ten times or more. J is TRBJ2-7 and V is TRBV11-2; tentative D call: TRBD1 (6 bases). The CDR3 sequence is 14 residues long. Trimming pared 1 base from V and 2 bases from J, leaving 9 bases between. CDR1 and CDR2 (germline): SGHAT, FQNNGV. CDR3 amino acids: CASSLGPGAYEQYF. For the CDR3, the DNA is TGTGCCAGCAGCTTAGGGCCAGGGGCCTACGAGCAGTACTTC.

This chain links TRBV20-1 with TRBJ2-5; D may be TRBD1 (8 bases). The CDR3 covers 11 residues. In germline, CDR1 is DFQATT, CDR2 SNEGSKA (reference sequence). V was cut by 6 bases and J by 8 bases, with 13 bases left in between. The CDR3 bases are TGCAGTGCACAGGGGGGGGCAACCCAGTACTTC. It codes for CSAQGGATQYF.

The rearrangement links TRBV7-6 to TRBJ2-7; possible D gene TRBD1, 5 bases. Germline CDR1 reads SGHVS; CDR2 reads FNYEAQ. CDR3 length equals 13 residues. Trimming took 5 bases from V and 6 from J, leaving 14 bases between them. The DNA for the CDR3 is TGTGCCAGCAGCCTTAGGGGTCTCGGCGAGCAGTACTTC. Translation: CASSLRGLGEQYF. The variable domain in full, completed from reference TRBV7-6 and TRBJ2-7, reads GAGVSQSPRYKVTKRGQDVALRCDPISGHVSLYWYRQALGQGPEFLTYFNYEAQQDKSGLPNDRFSAERPEGSISTLTIQRTEQRDSAMYRCASSLRGLGEQYFGPGTRLTVT.

This clonotype was observed a single time. A read error is possible here, since a much larger clone lies one base away. The chain recombines TRBV9 with TRBJ1-2; 7 positions match TRBD1. J lost 0 bases, V lost 3 bases, and 2 bases had no gene match. This CDR3 region has 14 residues. Germline V gene sequence: CDR1 SGDLS, CDR2 YYNGEE. DNA for the CDR3: TGTGCCAGCAGCGCAGGGACAGCTAACTATGGCTACACCTTC. It specifies CASSAGTANYGYTF. Full variable domain (outside the CDR3, taken from reference TRBV9 and TRBJ1-2): DSGVTQTPKHLITATGQRVTLRCSPRSGDLSVYWYQQSLDQGLQFLIQYYNGEERAKGNILERFSAQQFPDLHSELNLSSLELGDSALYFCASSAGTANYGYTFGSGTRLTVV.

Comment on this clonotype: A read error is likely, as this CDR3 ends without the conserved phenylalanine or tryptophan. The V gene is TRBV28, the J gene TRBJ2-7; 10 bases fit TRBD2. The CDR3 sequence is 16 residues long. Germline CDR1 and CDR2: MDHEN and SYDVKM. The J segment lost 3 bases and the V segment lost 5 bases, leaving 10 bases of the junction unmatched. The CDR3 nucleotides are TGTGCCAGCAGTCAACCGTTGGGACTAGCGAGCTACGAGCAGTACCTC. Translating it yields CASSQPLGLASYEQYL.

In this sample, this clonotype turned up many times. V is TRBV2 and J is TRBJ2-1; D not resolved. Trimming shortened V by 6 bases and J by 8 bases, and 8 bases separated the two germline ends. The germline V gene encodes CDR1 SNHLY and CDR2 FYNNEI. The CDR3 consists of 11 residues. The CDR3 DNA sequence: TGTGCCAGCAGCCTAGGCGATGAGCAGTTCTTC. Protein: CASSLGDEQFF.

This clonotype was counted ten times or more. V is TRBV6-6 and J is TRBJ1-2; 7 nucleotides agree with TRBD1. In germline, CDR1 is MNHNY, CDR2 SVGAGI (reference sequence). The V and J ends lost 2 bases and 4 bases, in that order; junction bases with no gene match: 19. The CDR3 extends over 19 amino acids. The CDR3: CASSYKAGGASKGTYGYTF. The CDR3 coding sequence is TGTGCCAGCAGTTACAAGGCAGGGGGGGCCTCAAAGGGAACCTATGGCTACACCTTC.

As for this clonotype: Its ends do not fully match the called genes, so a read error is possible. This chain's CDR3 is CGWNGGETQYF. CDR3 coding DNA: TGTGGCTGGAACGGAGGCGAGACCCAGTACTTC. This chain links TRBV30 with TRBJ2-5; D is perhaps TRBD2 (5 bases). The CDR3 loop spans 11 amino acids. Germline V lookup: CDR1 GTSNPN, CDR2 SVGIG (reference sequence).

The V and J genes are TRBV3-1 and TRBJ2-7; D is possibly TRBD1 or TRBD2 (5 bases each). The CDR3 sequence is 14 residues long. With 0 bases removed from V and 4 bases from J, the gap between germline ends came to 10 bases. Germline CDR1 is LGHDT and CDR2 is YNNKEL (reference sequence). CDR3 sequence reads: CASSQDPGRYEQYF. CDR3 coding DNA: TGTGCCAGCAGCCAAGATCCGGGACGATACGAGCAGTACTTC.

A word on this clonotype: This may be a read error: a much more frequent sequence differs by one nucleotide. This sequence joins TRBV12-3 or TRBV12-4 and TRBJ2-3; D is undetermined. With the DNA end fitting TRBJ1-5 better, the J assignment may be wrong. The CDR3 totals 16 residues. This CDR3 reads CASSLAQPGPTDTQHF. The CDR3 DNA follows: TGTGCCAGCAGTTTAGCGCAACCGGGCCCCACAGATACGCAGCATTTT.

On this clonotype itself: This clone may be a read error of a much larger clone one base away. This likely comes from a read error, as the CDR3 has no conserved phenylalanine or tryptophan at its end. This CDR3 is CASSEMAGEETQYL. The CDR3 DNA reads TGTGCCAGCAGTGAAATGGCGGGAGAAGAGACCCAGTACCTC. The chain couples TRBV12-3 or TRBV12-4 to TRBJ2-5; 7 bases agree with TRBD2. Losses at the gene ends were 5 bases for V and 3 bases for J; bases not matched to a gene: 6. The CDR3 contains 14 residues.

This clonotype came up many times. J is TRBJ2-7 and V is TRBV30, with 7 bases that match TRBD2. The germline CDR1 and CDR2 sequences are GTSNPN and SVGIG (reference sequence). The CDR3 is made up of 12 amino acids. The V segment lost 4 bases and the J segment 3 bases; nucleotides outside the gene matches: 3. This CDR3 is CAWTSGNYEQYF. In DNA, the CDR3 is TGTGCCTGGACTAGCGGCAACTACGAGCAGTACTTC.